These 8 T cell receptor beta chains were sequenced from one sample in a study of T cells after yellow fever vaccination. Via MiXCR, TCRdb re-called the 5' RACE reads, giving one row per CDR3 protein. The table shows some 320,000 distinct CDR3 sequences, with around 4.5% occurring only once. The source material was PBMCs, sampled 15 days after the yellow fever booster vaccination. These receptors all come from a man younger than 30 who received the YFV17D yellow fever vaccine.

This clonotype was seen repeatedly, ten times or more. The chain is built from TRBV21-1 and TRBJ1-4; TRBD1, the table's D call, was not compared with the DNA. TRBV21-1 is reported as a pseudogene. The CDR3 sequence is 17 residues long. The CDR3 DNA reads as TGTGCCAGCAGCAAGGGGGCTGAAAAAACAACTAATGAAAAACTGTTTTTT. This encodes CASSKGAEKTTNEKLFF.

The rearrangement uses TRBV5-6 and TRBJ2-1; 9 nucleotides match TRBD1. This CDR3 is built from 15 residues. The germline CDR1 and CDR2 sequences are SGHDT and YYEEEE. V was pared by 2 bases and J by 5 bases, with 5 bases of the junction left unmatched. CDR3 DNA: TGTGCCAGCAGCTTCCGGGGACAGGGCGACAATGAGCAGTTCTTC. It yields the protein CASSFRGQGDNEQFF.

This clonotype was detected a few times. This chain joins TRBV14 and TRBJ1-3, with D uncertain. The ends were cut back, 0 bases at V and 0 bases at J, with 9 bases in the middle. This CDR3 is built from 16 residues. Per the germline V gene, CDR1 is SGHDN and CDR2 is FVKESK. The CDR3 is CASSQDYSLSGNTIYF. The CDR3, as DNA: TGTGCCAGCAGCCAAGATTACTCCCTCTCTGGAAACACCATATATTTT.

There are many counts of this clonotype. The genes are TRBV2 and TRBJ2-1; no clear D. The CDR3 runs 13 residues. Germline V gene sequence: CDR1 SNHLY, CDR2 FYNNEI. V shed 8 bases and J shed 1 base, with 9 bases lying between them. The CDR3 reads CASGVESYNEQFF. The CDR3 DNA reads TGTGCCAGCGGAGTGGAGTCCTACAATGAGCAGTTCTTC.

At least ten counts were recorded for this clonotype. The chain is built from TRBV29-1 and TRBJ2-3, with 7 bases that match TRBD2. CDR3 length: 11 amino acids. The germline V gene has CDR1 SQVTM and CDR2 ANQGSEA. J was trimmed by 14 bases and V by 7 bases; bases with no gene match: 12. The CDR3 sequence: CSAPSGRVVYF. CDR3 coding DNA: TGCAGCGCCCCCTCGGGGAGGGTCGTGTATTTT.

This clonotype was counted ten times or more. The chain joins TRBV20-1 to TRBJ1-6; perhaps TRBD1 as D (6 bases). This CDR3 has 14 residues. Germline CDR1 DFQATT, CDR2 SNEGSKA (reference sequence). Trimming pared 5 bases from V and 8 bases from J, leaving 16 bases between. In DNA, the CDR3 is TGCAGTGCTCAGACCGCACAGGGTGATTCACCCCTCCACTTT. This sequence encodes CSAQTAQGDSPLHF.

This clonotype was detected a few times. The chain recombines TRBV7-2 with TRBJ2-1; D tentatively reads TRBD1 or TRBD2 (5 bases each). Germline assignment: CDR1 SGHTA and CDR2 FQGNSA. V was pared by 5 bases and J by 0 bases, with 11 bases between. This CDR3 contains 15 residues. CDR3 in amino acids: CASSNGGSSYNEQFF. Here the CDR3 DNA reads TGTGCCAGCAGCAATGGGGGTAGCTCCTACAATGAGCAGTTCTTC. The full variable domain, in which reference TRBV7-2 and TRBJ2-1 provide the parts outside the CDR3, is GAGVSQSPSNKVTEKGKDVELRCDPISGHTALYWYRQSLGQGLEFLIYFQGNSAPDKSGLPSDRFSAERTGGSVSTLTIQRTQQEDSAVYLCASSNGGSSYNEQFFGPGTRLTVL.

This clonotype was observed many times. CDR3 region: CASSLPLAGGIDTQYF. The CDR3, as DNA: TGTGCCAGCAGTTTACCTCTAGCGGGGGGGATAGATACGCAGTATTTT. The chain links TRBV27 to TRBJ2-3; TRBD2 agrees at 12 bases. The germline gives CDR1 MNHEY, CDR2 SMNVEV (reference sequence). The CDR3 runs 16 residues. V gave up 2 bases and J gave up 5 bases; unmatched junction bases: 5.